This T cell receptor (beta chain) was profiled in a study of T-cell memory formation after mild COVID-19. Across the study: TCR clusters were mostly donor specific.

CDR1 DFQATT and CDR2 SNEGSKA come from the germline V gene (reference sequence). V was cut by 5 bases and J by 0 bases, with 11 bases left in between. The CDR3 sequence is 15 residues long. Findings of the study overall: Cross-reactive memory appears to have joined, as suggested by some responding clones showing up in pre-infection memory.

TCRdb called the 5' RACE reads again in MiXCR, with one record for every CDR3 protein. The repertoire includes about 290,000 distinct CDR3 sequences, more than 15% of them detected once, and around 23% sits in the top ten. A word on this clonotype: Its antigen remains unknown.

The sequence was obtained from a man in his late teens or twenties who had mild COVID-19 (a few samples of this study predate the infection). Cell type and time point are not known. This rearrangement joins TRBV20-1 to TRBJ2-6; D is uncertain. The sample was PBMCs or a T cell subset sorted from them (not recorded which). The CDR3 nucleotides read TGCAGTGCTTCGCCCAGGATCTCTGGGGCCAACGTCCTGACTTTC. Its protein is CSASPRISGANVLTF.